This section outlines one T cell receptor (beta chain) sequence together with its context. Its target is unknown. This sample was taken from a study of monozygotic twins with inflammatory bowel disease. Study results and limitations: Variability may have been added to patient repertoires by differing immunosuppressive treatments.

This CDR3 has 14 amino acids. Germline assignment: CDR1 SGHRS and CDR2 YFSETQ. Whole-blood total RNA was extracted without T cell sorting. One entry per CDR3 protein, without DNA, is what TCRdb gives after re-calling the 5' RACE reads. The sample has 440,000 or so distinct CDR3 sequences, and its top ten clones hold 2% to 3%. What was sequenced was blood. The chain links TRBV5-1 to TRBJ2-5; TCRdb indicates TRBD1, and absent DNA this call remains unverified. The origin of this receptor is a human donor with ulcerative colitis or Crohn's disease, or a healthy co-twin of an affected twin (not recorded which). The CDR3 protein is CASSGNRGRETQYF.